The following is a T cell receptor beta chain sequence with its context. Its antigen is undetermined. The data were obtained in a study of Ad26.COV2.S vaccination and SARS-CoV-2 variants. Overall study results and limits: Reportedly, spike-specific CD8+ and CD4+ T cell responses achieved substantial breadth once vaccination had taken place. Quantification of TCR breadth and depth may have yielded underestimates of total T cell responses. Breadth of non-spike TCRs did not differ between vaccinees and placebo recipients.

The CDR3 extends over 14 amino acids. Trimming pared 6 bases from V and 10 bases from J, leaving 16 bases between. Germline V gives CDR1 MNHEY, CDR2 SVGAGI. Using immunoSEQ multiplex PCR, the repertoire was profiled, and TCRdb retains in-frame clones only, with some absent. The table lists a few hundred thousand clones, 80% to 90% of them singletons. Treatment specified: some 19 received Ad26.COV2.S at low or high dose, single or two shots; several received placebo; per-sample allocation not given. It was on day 63 after the first vaccine or placebo injection that samples were taken. Adults aged 18-55 years in Boston included the donor.

The source is a person between 18 and 65 years old who received the Ad26.COV2.S COVID-19 vaccine or a placebo. This material consisted of peripheral blood, taken in a trial of Ad26.COV2.S vaccine versus placebo. The chain uses TRBV6-5 and TRBJ1-6, with D possibly TRBD1 on 5 matching bases. The CDR3 region is CASSSSQRGSPLHF. CDR3 DNA sequence: TGTGCCAGCAGCTCATCTCAACGGGGCTCACCCCTCCACTTT.